These 24 T cell receptor beta chains were all obtained from the same sample, sequenced in a study of shared clonotypes between healthy human individuals. Some clones are missing from TCRdb's copy, which holds only in-frame ones; the method was immunoSEQ multiplex PCR. The data show 950,000 to 1,100,000 clones, approximately 80% seen once. The sequenced sample was memory CD4+ T cells from PBMCs. Subset indicated: CD45RA-negative fraction. Receptor source: a man aged 18 to 30 in good health. Some clones in this sample may be carry-over from other donors' samples.

The rearrangement links TRBV6-1 to TRBJ2-1; D gene uncertain. CDR1 is MNHNS and CDR2 is SASEGT in the germline V gene. This CDR3 is built from 12 residues. V lost 4 bases to trimming and J lost 4 bases, with 5 bases between them. The CDR3 sequence is CASSGQYNEQFF. CDR3 in DNA: TGTGCCAGCAGTGGTCAATACAATGAGCAGTTCTTC.

This clone was seen a few times. The rearrangement links TRBV25-1 to TRBJ2-4, with 10 bases that match TRBD1. The CDR3 covers 17 residues. CDR1 and CDR2 from the germline V gene are MGHDK and SYGVNS. The CDR3 protein is CALTGGVCYFAKNIQYF. As DNA, the CDR3 is TGTGCTTTGACAGGGGGCGTTTGTTACTTCGCCAAAAACATTCAGTACTTC. The variable domain in full, with the rest retrieved from reference TRBV25-1 and TRBJ2-4, is EADIYQTPRYLVIGTGKKITLECSQTMGHDKMYWYQQDPGMELHLIHYSYGVNSTEKGDLSSESTVSRIRTEHFPLTLESARPSHTSQYLCALTGGVCYFAKNIQYFGAGTRLSVL.

With respect to this clone: Possible read error: a much larger clone is one base away. Here the CDR3 reads CASSSDRVTEAFF. The CDR3 region has the DNA TGTGCCAGCAGCTCGGACAGGGTCACTGAAGCTTTCTTT. This chain uses TRBV5-4 with TRBJ1-1; 8 bases align to TRBD1. CDR1 is SGHNT and CDR2 is YYREEE in the germline V gene (reference sequence). With 3 bases clipped from V and 4 bases from J, the junction kept 2 bases outside the gene matches. This CDR3 has 13 amino acids. The full variable domain, in which reference TRBV5-4 and TRBJ1-1 provide the parts outside the CDR3, is ETGVTQSPTHLIKTRGQQVTLRCSSQSGHNTVSWYQQALGQGPQFIFQYYREEENGRGNFPPRFSGLQFPNYSSELNVNALELDDSALYLCASSSDRVTEAFFGQGTRLTVV.

The chain couples TRBV2 to TRBJ1-2; 7 nucleotides line up with TRBD1. The CDR3 runs to 14 residues. Germline V gene sequence: CDR1 SNHLY, CDR2 FYNNEI. Losses at the gene ends were 5 bases for V and 3 bases for J; bases not matched to a gene: 6. The CDR3 sequence: CASSRQGIDYGYTF. CDR3 sequence (DNA): TGTGCCAGCAGTCGACAGGGTATCGACTATGGCTACACCTTC.

The chain is built from TRBV5-4 and TRBJ2-7; D perhaps matches TRBD2 (5 bases). The CDR3 totals 14 residues. From germline, CDR1 is SGHNT and CDR2 YYREEE (reference sequence). With 0 bases removed from V and 4 bases from J, the gap between germline ends came to 11 bases. CDR3: CASSLGGPSYEQYF. CDR3 in DNA: TGTGCCAGCAGCTTGGGAGGGCCGAGTTACGAGCAGTACTTC.

The chain employs TRBV10-3 and TRBJ2-3; no definite D call. Trimming pared 6 bases from V and 1 base from J, leaving 17 bases between. Germline assignment: CDR1 ENHRY and CDR2 SYGVKD. The CDR3 runs 16 residues. CDR3 DNA sequence: TGTGCCATCAGCCCCTCACTGGGCCAGGGCACAGATACGCAGTATTTT. It yields the protein CAISPSLGQGTDTQYF.

This clone was found a few times. V usage is TRBV4-2 and J usage is TRBJ1-2, with 10 bases identical to TRBD1. With 4 bases clipped from V and 8 bases from J, the junction kept 4 bases outside the gene matches. This CDR3 comprises 13 residues. Germline V CDR1 and CDR2: LGHNA, YNFKEQ. Written as DNA, the CDR3 is TGTGCCAGCAGCCTGGGACAGGGGATCGGCTACACCTTC. Translating gives CASSLGQGIGYTF.

The J gene is TRBJ2-5, the V gene TRBV6-5; no clear D gene. The CDR3 spans 14 residues. Per germline, CDR1 MNHEY and CDR2 SVGAGI. Trimming removed 4 bases from V and 1 base from J, with 10 bases in between. DNA of the CDR3: TGTGCCAGCAGTTCTAGTTCTGTCCAAGAGACCCAGTACTTC. It specifies CASSSSSVQETQYF.

CDR3 sequence reads: CASISLMGAAAGTEAFF. Here the CDR3 DNA reads TGTGCCAGCATTTCCTTGATGGGGGCAGCGGCGGGCACTGAAGCTTTCTTT. The V call is TRBV28, the J call TRBJ1-1; possible D gene TRBD1, 6 bases. Germline V gives CDR1 MDHEN, CDR2 SYDVKM. This CDR3 is built from 17 residues. With 7 bases removed from V and 4 bases from J, the gap between germline ends came to 25 bases. Full variable domain (rest looked up from reference TRBV28 and TRBJ1-1): DVKVTQSSRYLVKRTGEKVFLECVQDMDHENMFWYRQDPGLGLRLIYFSYDVKMKEKGDIPEGYSVSREKKERFSLILESASTNQTSMYLCASISLMGAAAGTEAFFGQGTRLTVV.

V is TRBV9 and J is TRBJ2-7; 11 bases fit TRBD2. This CDR3 region has 16 residues. The V gene end was trimmed by 4 bases and the J gene end by 3 bases; junction bases not matched to a gene: 9. Germline V lookup: CDR1 SGDLS, CDR2 YYNGEE. The CDR3 region is CASSPSVAGGFYEQYF. CDR3 nucleotide sequence: TGTGCCAGCAGCCCCTCAGTAGCGGGAGGGTTCTACGAGCAGTACTTC.

This sequence joins TRBV4-3 and TRBJ1-1, with D hard to call. Germline loops: CDR1 LGHNA, CDR2 YSLEER. V shed 0 bases and J shed 4 bases, with 12 bases lying between them. The CDR3 is made up of 15 amino acids. This CDR3 is CASSQEYMVSTEAFF. The CDR3 region has the DNA TGCGCCAGCAGCCAAGAGTATATGGTAAGCACTGAAGCTTTCTTT.

In its sample, this clone was seen once. The chain combines TRBV2 with TRBJ1-1; the match to TRBD1 covers 8 bases. J lost 5 bases, V lost 3 bases, and 5 bases had no gene match. The CDR3 covers 14 residues. In germline, CDR1 is SNHLY, CDR2 FYNNEI. The CDR3 spells CASSDRGRGTEAFF. CDR3 DNA: TGTGCCAGCAGTGACAGGGGGCGCGGTACTGAAGCTTTCTTT.

This chain uses TRBV28 with TRBJ2-7; 9 bases fit TRBD2. The CDR3 contains 14 residues. From germline, CDR1 is MDHEN and CDR2 SYDVKM. V gave up 6 bases and J gave up 4 bases; unmatched junction bases: 7. The chain's CDR3 is CASRPISGSYEQYF. Written as DNA, the CDR3 is TGTGCCAGCAGGCCGATTAGCGGGAGTTACGAGCAGTACTTC.

This clone has a handful of counts. The chain uses TRBV4-2 and TRBJ1-1; 11 positions agree with TRBD1. Germline V gives CDR1 LGHNA, CDR2 YNFKEQ. The J segment lost 4 bases and the V segment lost 4 bases, leaving 5 bases of the junction unmatched. This CDR3 has 15 residues. CDR3 nucleotides: TGTGCCAGCAGCCTCGGACAGGGGGCGATCACTGAAGCTTTCTTT. It specifies CASSLGQGAITEAFF.

This chain joins TRBV6-5 and TRBJ2-5, with D maybe TRBD2 (5 bases). Trimming cost V 4 bases and J 5 bases, with 14 bases left between them. CDR1 and CDR2 from the germline V gene are MNHEY and SVGAGI. CDR3 length: 14 amino acids. CDR3 protein: CASSSTQSGETQYF. In DNA, the CDR3 is TGTGCCAGCAGTTCGACACAATCGGGGGAGACCCAGTACTTC.

The rearrangement links TRBV5-1 to TRBJ2-7; no definite D call. The germline CDR1 and CDR2 sequences are SGHRS and YFSETQ. The CDR3 runs to 13 residues. Between the trimmed V and J ends, which lost 5 bases and 0 bases, there was a span of 9 bases. DNA for the CDR3: TGCGCCAGCAGAAGGAGCAGCTCCTACGAGCAGTACTTC. Protein product: CASRRSSSYEQYF.

The V call is TRBV2, the J call TRBJ1-2, with 9 bases matching TRBD1. Germline CDR1 reads SNHLY; CDR2 reads FYNNEI. This CDR3 region has 14 residues. The V segment lost 1 base and the J segment 4 bases; nucleotides outside the gene matches: 1. CDR3 DNA sequence: TGTGCCAGCAGTGAAGAGGACAGGGGCTATGGCTACACCTTC. Its protein product is CASSEEDRGYGYTF.

The chain uses TRBV11-2 and TRBJ2-5; D remains ambiguous. CDR3 length: 13 residues. The germline V gene encodes CDR1 SGHAT and CDR2 FQNNGV. Trimming removed 5 bases at V and 7 bases at J, with 14 bases between. DNA for the CDR3: TGTGCCAGCAGCGTAGTACCCTCTCGGACCCAGTACTTC. This translates into CASSVVPSRTQYF.

The chain recombines TRBV13 with TRBJ2-7; unclear D gene. CDR1 is PRHDT and CDR2 is FYEKMQ in the germline V gene (reference sequence). CDR3 length: 12 residues. The germline V and J ends were trimmed by 5 bases and 7 bases, with 12 bases remaining between them. CDR3 protein: CASSAGPAEQYF. Here the CDR3 DNA reads TGTGCCAGCAGCGCCGGTCCCGCGGAGCAGTACTTC.

The V gene is TRBV9, the J gene TRBJ1-2; D gene uncertain. Germline values: CDR1 SGDLS, CDR2 YYNGEE. Deletions cut 4 bases from V and 4 bases from J, with 14 bases between. The CDR3 totals 14 residues. The CDR3 loop is CASSPQEAIYGYTF. DNA for the CDR3: TGTGCCAGCAGCCCCCAGGAGGCTATCTATGGCTACACCTTC.

This sequence joins TRBV6-6 and TRBJ2-7; D is unresolved. Trimming left V 5 bases short and J 6 bases short, with 8 bases between. Germline CDR1 MNHNY, CDR2 SVGAGI (reference sequence). There are 11 residues in the CDR3. The CDR3 nucleotides are TGTGCCAGCAGTCAGCCGAGCGAGCAGTACTTC. It encodes CASSQPSEQYF.

The chain has TRBV28 and TRBJ1-5; tentative D call: TRBD1 (6 bases). This CDR3 spans 13 amino acids. V was shortened by 7 bases and J by 6 bases, with 13 bases between the two germline ends. The germline CDR1 and CDR2 sequences are MDHEN and SYDVKM. CDR3: CASNKQGFQPQHF. The CDR3 DNA sequence: TGTGCCAGCAACAAACAGGGCTTTCAGCCCCAGCATTTT.

The chain links TRBV15 to TRBJ2-3, with 7 nucleotides matching TRBD1. The V and J ends lost 3 bases and 0 bases, in that order; junction bases with no gene match: 9. The CDR3 totals 17 residues. The germline gives CDR1 LNHNV, CDR2 YYDKDF (reference sequence). The CDR3 spells CATSRDTQGPSTDTQYF. The CDR3 nucleotides read TGTGCCACCAGCAGGGATACACAGGGGCCTAGCACAGATACGCAGTATTTT. Complete variable domain (other parts from reference TRBV15 and TRBJ2-3): DAMVIQNPRYQVTQFGKPVTLSCSQTLNHNVMYWYQQKSSQAPKLLFHYYDKDFNNEADTPDNFQSRRPNTSFCFLDIRSPGLGDTAMYLCATSRDTQGPSTDTQYFGPGTRLTVL.

This clone was seen ten or more times. The gene calls are TRBV29-1 and TRBJ2-2; D possibly corresponds to TRBD2 (6 bases). Per the germline V gene, CDR1 is SQVTM and CDR2 is ANQGSEA. Trimming removed 8 bases at V and 4 bases at J, with 17 bases between. The CDR3 contains 14 residues. The CDR3 here is CSIKGGSSTGELFF. In DNA form, the CDR3 reads TGCAGCATAAAAGGAGGGTCGTCCACCGGGGAGCTGTTTTTT.